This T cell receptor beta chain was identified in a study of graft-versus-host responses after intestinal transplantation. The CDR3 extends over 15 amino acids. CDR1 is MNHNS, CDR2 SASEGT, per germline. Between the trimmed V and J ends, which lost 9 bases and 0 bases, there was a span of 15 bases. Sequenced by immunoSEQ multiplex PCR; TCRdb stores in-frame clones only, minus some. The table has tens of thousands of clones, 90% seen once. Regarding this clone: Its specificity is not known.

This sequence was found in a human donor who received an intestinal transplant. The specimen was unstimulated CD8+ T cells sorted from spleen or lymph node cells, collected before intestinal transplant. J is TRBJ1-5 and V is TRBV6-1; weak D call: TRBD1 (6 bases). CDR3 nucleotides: TGTGCCAGTGAGGGGGAAGGGGTTAGCAATCAGCCCCAGCATTTT. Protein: CASEGEGVSNQPQHF.